This is a list of T cell receptor beta chains from one sample in a study of T cell responses to AZD1222 COVID-19 vaccine. The method was immunoSEQ multiplex PCR; TCRdb's version includes in-frame clones alone and lacks a portion of them. The table lists over 150,000 clones, just over 85% of them singletons. The material was peripheral blood, obtained 28 days after the second AZD1222 dose. The receptors derive from an adult who received the AZD1222 COVID-19 vaccine. The CDR3 runs from the conserved cysteine through the conserved F or W. The D gene is left open where the match is weak. Size tells how often a clone was seen (once, few, many) or the class of an expanded clone, and some rows leave it out.

D	V	size	J	DNA	CDR3
NA	TRBV6-1	NA	TRBJ1-6	TGTGCCAGCAGTGAGATCGGAAGCTCCTATAATTCACCCCTCCACTTT	CASSEIGSSYNSPLHF
NA	TRBV7-9	NA	TRBJ1-1	TGTGCCAGCAGCTTAGGCGTCCTGAACACTGAAGCTTTCTTT	CASSLGVLNTEAFF
TRBD1	TRBV6-5	NA	TRBJ2-7	TGTGCCAGCAGTTATGGACAGGGACAGACCTACGAGCAGTACTTC	CASSYGQGQTYEQYF
TRBD1	TRBV7-2	few	TRBJ2-2	TGTGCCAGCAGGTTGGACAGGGGCACCGGGGAGCTGTTTTTT	CASRLDRGTGELFF
NA	TRBV19	once	TRBJ2-3	TGTGCCAGTAGTCAGGGACGGAACACAGATACGCAGTATTTT	CASSQGRNTDTQYF
NA	TRBV6-6	NA	TRBJ1-1	TGTGCCAGCAGTTACTCGGGGGGGGGCACTGAAGCTTTCTTT	CASSYSGGGTEAFF
NA	TRBV2	once	TRBJ1-3	TGTGCCAGCAGTGAGGGAGGGTACTCTGGAAACACCATATATTTT	CASSEGGYSGNTIYF
NA	TRBV6-4	NA	TRBJ2-1	TGTGCCAGCAGTGCCCGACTAGGGAATAGGCAGTTCTTC	CASSARLGNRQFF
TRBD1	TRBV19	NA	TRBJ1-4	TGTGCCGCCCAGGACAGGAAGAATGAAAAACTGTTTTTT	CAAQDRKNEKLFF
TRBD1	TRBV5-1	NA	TRBJ2-4	TGCGCCAGCAGCCCAACTCCGACAGGGGGGAACATTCAGTACTTC	CASSPTPTGGNIQYF
TRBD2	TRBV6-2/TRBV6-3	NA	TRBJ2-3	TGTGCCAGCAGTTACTCGGGACTAGCGGAAACAGATACGCAGTATTTT	CASSYSGLAETDTQYF
TRBD1	TRBV19	NA	TRBJ1-2	TGTGCCAGTAGCCGCCCGGGACAGGGCTATGGCTACACCTTC	CASSRPGQGYGYTF
TRBD1	TRBV29-1	NA	TRBJ1-4	TGCAGCGTTGACCCGGGACAGGGAGATGAAAAACTGTTTTTT	CSVDPGQGDEKLFF
TRBD2	TRBV4-2	NA	TRBJ2-1	TGTGCCAGCAGCCATGAGGGACTAGTCGATGAGCAGTTCTTC	CASSHEGLVDEQFF
NA	TRBV30	NA	TRBJ1-1	TGTGCCTGGTCCCGGGGGGCGAACACTGAAGCTTTCTTT	CAWSRGANTEAFF
NA	TRBV4-1	many	TRBJ1-1	TGCGCCAGCAGCCAAGAGGTCGTAGGGACTGAAGCTTTCTTT	CASSQEVVGTEAFF
NA	TRBV25-1	once	TRBJ2-7	TGTGCCAGCAGTGAATTCAAAGGGGCGAACTACGAGCAGTACTTC	CASSEFKGANYEQYF
TRBD2	TRBV7-2	NA	TRBJ2-4	TGTGCCAGCAGCGACTGGACTAGCGGGGGTAGTTCCCCCATTCAGTACTTC	CASSDWTSGGSSPIQYF
NA	TRBV19	NA	TRBJ2-3	TGTGCCAGTAGTATAGTTGCGGCGAACACAGATACGCAGTATTTT	CASSIVAANTDTQYF
NA	TRBV25-1	NA	TRBJ2-3	TGTGCCAGCAGTGAATGGGGCAAAGATACGCAGTATTTT	CASSEWGKDTQYF
NA	TRBV5-6	NA	TRBJ2-5	TGTGCCAGCAGCTTGGATGCGGGAAGCATACCCGAGACCCAGTACTTC	CASSLDAGSIPETQYF
NA	TRBV19	NA	TRBJ1-2	TGTGCCAGTAGCCCCGAATCAGGGCGCTATGGCTACACCTTC	CASSPESGRYGYTF
NA	TRBV7-2	NA	TRBJ1-3	TGTGCCAGCAGCTTGTATGGACAGAGGAGTGGAAACACCATATATTTT	CASSLYGQRSGNTIYF
NA	TRBV27	NA	TRBJ2-7	TGTGCCAGCAGTTTAGTTACAGGCTACGAGCAGTACTTC	CASSLVTGYEQYF
NA	TRBV10-3	few	TRBJ1-1	TGTGCCATCAGTGAGTCCGGTGTGCAGCCAGAGAACACTGAAGCTTTCTTT	CAISESGVQPENTEAFF
NA	TRBV10-3	NA	TRBJ1-1	TGTGCCATCAGGAGAGGGCCCATAGTAGGAGCTTTCTTT	CAIRRGPIVGAFF
NA	TRBV27	NA	TRBJ1-5	TGTGCCAGCCGCGGTGGGGGTAGCAATCAGCCCCAGCATTTT	CASRGGGSNQPQHF